The clone carrying this T cell receptor beta chain was counted only a few times. No antigen is known for it. Built from TCR beta cDNA, the libraries had unique molecular identifiers in them. With 1 to 10 million T cells as the source, 400,000 to 550,000 cDNA molecules resulted. TCRdb recomputed calls from the PCR reads with MiXCR, one row per CDR3 protein. The table lists approximately 460,000 distinct CDR3 sequences, 40% to 55% of them singletons. The data were taken from a study of post-analysis software for immune sequencing data. Study-wide context: The cohort encompassed relapsing-remitting, secondary progressive and progressive-relapsing multiple sclerosis disease courses.

The V and J ends lost 3 bases and 9 bases, in that order; junction bases with no gene match: 13. The V gene's germline CDR1 is SQVTM and CDR2 ANQGSEA. The CDR3 loop spans 15 amino acids. Study-wide results and limits: People with multiple sclerosis had a significantly lower normalized Chao1 diversity than controls did. About five TRBV segments appeared more often in patients than in controls, and TRBV5-6, TRBV5-1 and TRBV20-1 were among these. The authors found that F measure strongly co-clustered same-batch samples.

The sequence came from a girl aged 5-17 years with multiple sclerosis. The material sequenced was blood. V and J are TRBV29-1 and TRBJ2-1; 8 positions agree with TRBD2. CDR3: CSVDLAGRVTGEQFF. The CDR3, as DNA: TGCAGCGTTGATTTAGCCGGGAGGGTCACGGGTGAGCAGTTCTTC.